These T cell receptor beta chains were read from a single sample in a study of blood T cell repertoires in COVID-19. The data were produced by immunoSEQ multiplex PCR, yet TCRdb's version contains in-frame clones alone and is incomplete. The sample comprises under 350,000 clones, about nine tenths of which are singletons, and around 2.6% rests with the top ten. The sequencing input was PBMCs or T cells enriched from blood (not recorded which). The receptors here all came from a man aged 60 to 75 who had recovered from COVID-19. The CDR3 runs from the conserved cysteine through the conserved F or W. A D gene is named only where the DNA matches it firmly. Not every row has a clone size; where given, it reads once, few, many or a size class.

size: .
D: TRBD2
V: TRBV6-5
J: TRBJ2-3
CDR3: CASRAGGPPDTQYF
DNA: TGTGCCAGCAGAGCGGGGGGGCCCCCAGATACGCAGTATTTT

size: .
D: .
V: TRBV29-1
J: TRBJ2-7
CDR3: CSVQLPGTYEQYF
DNA: TGCAGCGTCCAGCTGCCGGGGACCTACGAGCAGTACTTC

size: .
D: .
V: TRBV6-5
J: TRBJ1-3
CDR3: CASSYVPFSGNTIYF
DNA: TGTGCCAGCAGTTACGTCCCCTTCTCTGGAAACACCATATATTTT

size: .
D: TRBD2
V: TRBV12-5
J: TRBJ2-1
CDR3: CASGLAAGGLYNEQFF
DNA: TGTGCTAGTGGTTTGGCGGCGGGAGGTCTCTACAATGAGCAGTTCTTC

size: .
D: .
V: TRBV14
J: TRBJ2-3
CDR3: CASSYTDTQYF
DNA: TGTGCCAGCAGCTACACAGATACGCAGTATTTT

size: .
D: TRBD1
V: TRBV27
J: TRBJ1-2
CDR3: CASSFGQGVGGYTF
DNA: TGTGCCAGCAGTTTCGGACAGGGGGTAGGTGGCTACACCTTC

size: .
D: TRBD1
V: TRBV7-6
J: TRBJ1-4
CDR3: CASRDGTGRNEKLFF
DNA: TGTGCCAGCAGAGATGGGACAGGCCGTAATGAAAAACTGTTTTTT

size: .
D: .
V: TRBV7-9
J: TRBJ2-2
CDR3: CASSLGKPGNTGELFF
DNA: TGTGCCAGCAGCTTAGGGAAACCGGGTAACACCGGGGAGCTGTTTTTT

size: .
D: .
V: TRBV7-9
J: TRBJ1-5
CDR3: CASSLVASNQPQHF
DNA: TGTGCCAGCAGCTTAGTAGCTAGCAATCAGCCCCAGCATTTT

size: few
D: TRBD2
V: TRBV7-9
J: TRBJ2-1
CDR3: CASSSPGLASNEQFF
DNA: TGTGCCAGCAGCTCGCCGGGACTAGCCTCGAATGAGCAGTTCTTC

size: .
D: TRBD1
V: TRBV3-1/TRBV3-2
J: TRBJ1-1
CDR3: CASSQDRGTGFSEAFF
DNA: TGTGCCAGCAGCCAAGATAGGGGGACAGGATTCTCCGAAGCTTTCTTT

size: .
D: TRBD1
V: TRBV2
J: TRBJ2-5
CDR3: CASSEGQQETQYF
DNA: TGTGCCAGCAGTGAGGGACAGCAAGAGACCCAGTACTTC

size: .
D: TRBD2
V: TRBV5-1
J: TRBJ2-1
CDR3: CASSESGIYNEQFF
DNA: TGCGCCAGCAGCGAAAGCGGGATATACAATGAGCAGTTCTTC

size: once
D: .
V: TRBV5-6
J: TRBJ1-6
CDR3: CASSLAGRGYNSPLHF
DNA: TGTGCCAGCAGCTTGGCGGGGAGGGGGTATAATTCACCCCTCCACTTT

size: .
D: TRBD1
V: TRBV12-3/TRBV12-4
J: TRBJ2-5
CDR3: CASRRQGEETQYF
DNA: TGTGCCAGCAGAAGACAGGGCGAAGAGACCCAGTACTTC

size: .
D: .
V: TRBV5-4
J: TRBJ2-2
CDR3: CASKLQGNTGELFF
DNA: TGTGCCAGCAAACTACAGGGGAACACCGGGGAGCTGTTTTTT

size: once
D: TRBD2
V: TRBV2
J: TRBJ2-7
CDR3: CASSEGGTSSEQYF
DNA: TGTGCCAGCAGTGAAGGGGGGACTAGTTCCGAGCAGTACTTC